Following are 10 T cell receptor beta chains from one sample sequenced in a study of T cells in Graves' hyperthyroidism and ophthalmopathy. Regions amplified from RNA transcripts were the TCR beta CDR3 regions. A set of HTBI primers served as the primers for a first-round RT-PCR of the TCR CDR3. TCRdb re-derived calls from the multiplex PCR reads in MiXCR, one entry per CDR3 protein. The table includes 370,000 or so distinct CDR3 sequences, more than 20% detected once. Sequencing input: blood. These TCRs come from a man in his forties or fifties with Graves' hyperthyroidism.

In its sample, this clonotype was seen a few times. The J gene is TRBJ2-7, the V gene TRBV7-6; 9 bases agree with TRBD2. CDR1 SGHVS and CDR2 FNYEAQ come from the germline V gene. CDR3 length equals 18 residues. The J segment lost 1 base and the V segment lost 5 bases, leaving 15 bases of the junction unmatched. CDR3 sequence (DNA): TGTGCCAGCAGCCAAGACGATTGGCTAGCGGGATATTCCTACGAGCAGTACTTC. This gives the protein CASSQDDWLAGYSYEQYF.

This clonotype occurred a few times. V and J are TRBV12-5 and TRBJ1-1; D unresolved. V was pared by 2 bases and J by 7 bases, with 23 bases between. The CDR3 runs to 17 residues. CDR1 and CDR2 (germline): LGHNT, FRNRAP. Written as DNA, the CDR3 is TGTGCTAGTGGTTTGATCTCCGCGAAGAAACTCTTCGGTGAAGCTTTCTTT. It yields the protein CASGLISAKKLFGEAFF.

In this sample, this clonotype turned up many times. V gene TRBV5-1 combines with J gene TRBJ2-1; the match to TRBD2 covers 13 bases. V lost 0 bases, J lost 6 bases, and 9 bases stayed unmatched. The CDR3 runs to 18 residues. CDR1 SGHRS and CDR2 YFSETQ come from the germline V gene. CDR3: CASSLGLAGGTPLNEQFF. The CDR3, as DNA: TGCGCCAGCAGCTTGGGACTAGCGGGAGGAACCCCTCTCAATGAGCAGTTCTTC. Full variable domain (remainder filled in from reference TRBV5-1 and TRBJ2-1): KAGVTQTPRYLIKTRGQQVTLSCSPISGHRSVSWYQQTPGQGLQFLFEYFSETQRNKGNFPGRFSGRQFSNSRSEMNVSTLELGDSALYLCASSLGLAGGTPLNEQFFGPGTRLTVL.

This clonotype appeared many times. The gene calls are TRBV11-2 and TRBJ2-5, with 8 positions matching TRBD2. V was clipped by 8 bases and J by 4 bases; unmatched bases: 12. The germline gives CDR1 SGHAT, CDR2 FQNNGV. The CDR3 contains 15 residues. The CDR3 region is CASGTSTGGRETQYF. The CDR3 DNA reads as TGTGCCAGCGGTACGTCTACGGGAGGGAGAGAGACCCAGTACTTC.

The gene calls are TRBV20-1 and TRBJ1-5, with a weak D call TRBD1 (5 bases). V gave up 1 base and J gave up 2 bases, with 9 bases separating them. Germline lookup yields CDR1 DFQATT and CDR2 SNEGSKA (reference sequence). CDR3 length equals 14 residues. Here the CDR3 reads CSARAARGNQPQHF. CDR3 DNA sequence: TGCAGTGCTAGAGCAGCCAGGGGCAATCAGCCCCAGCATTTT.

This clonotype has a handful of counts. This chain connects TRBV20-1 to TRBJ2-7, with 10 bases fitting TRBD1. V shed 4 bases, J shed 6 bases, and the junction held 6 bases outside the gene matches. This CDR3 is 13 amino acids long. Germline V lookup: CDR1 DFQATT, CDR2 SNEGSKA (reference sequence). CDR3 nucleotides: TGCAGTGCTATACGGGACAGGGGTTCCGAGCAGTACTTC. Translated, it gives CSAIRDRGSEQYF.

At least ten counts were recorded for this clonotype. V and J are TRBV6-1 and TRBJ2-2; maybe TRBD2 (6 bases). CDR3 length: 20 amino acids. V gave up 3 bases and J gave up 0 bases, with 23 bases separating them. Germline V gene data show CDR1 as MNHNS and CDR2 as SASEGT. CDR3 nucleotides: TGTGCCAGCAGTGATAGGTCCCGGGGAGGAAATCCCTCGAACACCGGGGAGCTGTTTTTT. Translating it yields CASSDRSRGGNPSNTGELFF.

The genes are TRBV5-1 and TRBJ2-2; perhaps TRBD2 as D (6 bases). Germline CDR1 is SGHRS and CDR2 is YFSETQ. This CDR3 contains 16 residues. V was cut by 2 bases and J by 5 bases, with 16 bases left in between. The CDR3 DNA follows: TGCGCCAGCAGCTTCAACCGGGAGAGGGGAACCGGGGAGCTGTTTTTT. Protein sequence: CASSFNRERGTGELFF. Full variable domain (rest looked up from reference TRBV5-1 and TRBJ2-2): KAGVTQTPRYLIKTRGQQVTLSCSPISGHRSVSWYQQTPGQGLQFLFEYFSETQRNKGNFPGRFSGRQFSNSRSEMNVSTLELGDSALYLCASSFNRERGTGELFFGEGSRLTVL.

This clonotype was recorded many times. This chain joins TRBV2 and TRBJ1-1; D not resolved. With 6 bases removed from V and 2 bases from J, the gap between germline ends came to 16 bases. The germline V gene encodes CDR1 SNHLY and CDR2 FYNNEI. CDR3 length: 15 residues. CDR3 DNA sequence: TGTGCCAGCAGGACTCATGGAATCGTCAACACTGAAGCTTTCTTT. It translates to CASRTHGIVNTEAFF.

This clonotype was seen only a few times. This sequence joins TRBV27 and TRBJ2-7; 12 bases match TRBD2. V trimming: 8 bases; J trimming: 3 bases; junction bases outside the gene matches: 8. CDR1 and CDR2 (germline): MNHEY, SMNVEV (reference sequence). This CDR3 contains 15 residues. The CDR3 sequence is CASGLRTSGVYEQYF. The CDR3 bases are TGTGCCAGCGGATTGAGGACTAGCGGGGTCTACGAGCAGTACTTC.